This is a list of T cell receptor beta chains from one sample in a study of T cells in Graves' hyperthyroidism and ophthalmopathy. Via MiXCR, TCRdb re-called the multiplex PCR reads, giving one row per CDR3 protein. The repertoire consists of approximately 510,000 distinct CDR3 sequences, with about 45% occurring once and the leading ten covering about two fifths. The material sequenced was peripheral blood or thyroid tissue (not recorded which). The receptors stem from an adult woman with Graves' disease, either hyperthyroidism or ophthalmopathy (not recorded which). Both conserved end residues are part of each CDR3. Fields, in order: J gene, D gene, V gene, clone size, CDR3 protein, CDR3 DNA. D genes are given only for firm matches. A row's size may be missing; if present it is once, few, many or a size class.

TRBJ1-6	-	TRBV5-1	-	CASSFQNSPLHF	TGCGCCAGCAGCTTTCAGAATTCACCCCTCCACTTT
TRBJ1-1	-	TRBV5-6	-	CASSPWGPSEAFF	TGTGCCAGCAGCCCCTGGGGGCCGTCTGAAGCTTTCTTT
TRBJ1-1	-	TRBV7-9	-	CASSLEGVPNTEAFF	TGTGCCAGCAGCTTAGAGGGGGTTCCGAACACTGAAGCTTTCTTT
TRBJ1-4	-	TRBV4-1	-	CASSQGRQSHEKLFF	TGCGCCAGCAGCCAAGGTCGACAGAGCCATGAAAAACTGTTTTTT
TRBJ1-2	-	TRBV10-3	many	CAISESAGFGGYTF	TGTGCCATCAGTGAGTCGGCAGGGTTTGGTGGCTACACCTTC
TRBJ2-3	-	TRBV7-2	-	CASSSPGGGQPYF	TGTGCCAGCAGCTCCCCCGGGGGTGGCCAGCCGTATTTT
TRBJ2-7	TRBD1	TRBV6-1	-	CASARDSHEQYF	TGTGCCAGTGCAAGGGACAGTCACGAGCAGTACTTC
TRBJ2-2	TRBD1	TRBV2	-	CASSPRQGTNTGELFF	TGTGCCAGCTCACCCCGACAGGGGACGAACACCGGGGAGCTGTTTTTT
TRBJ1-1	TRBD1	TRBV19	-	CASSIRDRNTEAFF	TGTGCCAGTAGTATAAGGGACAGGAACACTGAAGCTTTCTTT
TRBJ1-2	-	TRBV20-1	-	CSARSGSSYEDDGYTF	TGCAGTGCTAGAAGCGGGAGCTCCTACGAGGACGATGGCTACACCTTC
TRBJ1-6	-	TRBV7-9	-	CASIQAHDNSPLHF	TGTGCCAGCATCCAGGCCCACGATAATTCACCCCTCCACTTT
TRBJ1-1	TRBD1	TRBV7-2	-	CASSRWTGASTSTEAFF	TGTGCCAGCAGCCGCTGGACAGGGGCGAGTACGAGCACTGAAGCTTTCTTT
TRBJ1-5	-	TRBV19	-	CASSIPGEGRNQPQHF	TGTGCCAGTAGTATACCGGGGGAAGGGCGCAATCAGCCCCAGCATTTT
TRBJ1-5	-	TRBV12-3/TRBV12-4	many	CASSKSDSNQPQHF	TGTGCCAGCAGCAAATCGGACAGCAATCAGCCCCAGCATTTT
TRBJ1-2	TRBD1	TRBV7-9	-	CASSVGQVDYGYTF	TGTGCCAGCAGCGTGGGACAGGTTGATTATGGCTACACCTTC